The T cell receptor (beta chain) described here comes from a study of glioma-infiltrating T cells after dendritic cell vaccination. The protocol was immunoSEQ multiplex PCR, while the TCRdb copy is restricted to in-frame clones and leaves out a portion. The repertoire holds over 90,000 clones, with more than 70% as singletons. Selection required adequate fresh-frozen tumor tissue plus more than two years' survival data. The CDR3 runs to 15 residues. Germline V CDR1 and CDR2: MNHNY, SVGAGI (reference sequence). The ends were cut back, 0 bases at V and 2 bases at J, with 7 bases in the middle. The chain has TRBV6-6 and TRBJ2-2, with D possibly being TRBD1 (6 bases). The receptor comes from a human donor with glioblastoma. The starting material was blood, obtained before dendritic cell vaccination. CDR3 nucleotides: TGTGCCAGCAGTTACTCGACAGGAAACACCGGGGAGCTGTTTTTT. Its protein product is CASSYSTGNTGELFF.